The 8 T cell receptor beta chains below all came from one sample that was sequenced in a study of blood T cell repertoires in COVID-19. The table came from immunoSEQ multiplex PCR; TCRdb's copy has only in-frame clones and leaves some out. Here the sample spans some 260,000 clones, 70% to 90% being singletons. The sample taken for sequencing was peripheral blood. The receptors come from a man aged 18 to 30 with active or convalescent COVID-19.

This chain uses TRBV18 with TRBJ2-2, with TRBD2 as a possible D gene (6 bases). The CDR3 has 15 residues. The V gene's germline CDR1 is KGHSH and CDR2 LQKENI. Trimming left V 6 bases short and J 4 bases short, with 15 bases between. The CDR3 spells CASSRLAESTGELFF. The CDR3 bases are TGTGCCAGCTCGCGCTTAGCGGAGAGCACCGGGGAGCTGTTTTTT.

A single count supports this clone. The chain joins TRBV6-5 to TRBJ2-4; D possibly corresponds to TRBD2 (7 bases). V shed 2 bases and J shed 6 bases, with 17 bases lying between them. CDR1 and CDR2 from the germline V gene are MNHEY and SVGAGI. CDR3 length equals 16 residues. The CDR3 reads CASSYLGGGPGNIQYF. The CDR3 DNA sequence: TGTGCCAGCAGTTACCTAGGGGGAGGGCCAGGAAACATTCAGTACTTC.

V gene TRBV3-1 (or the pseudogene TRBV3-2) combines with J gene TRBJ1-3; D uncertain. This CDR3 comprises 15 residues. Germline loops: CDR1 LGHDT, CDR2 YNNKEL (reference sequence). V dropped 1 base and J dropped 2 bases, with 9 bases sitting between them. The CDR3 spells CASSQGRTPGNTIYF. CDR3 bases: TGTGCCAGCAGCCAAGGGAGGACTCCTGGAAACACCATATATTTT.

This clone showed up just a few times. The CDR3 nucleotides are TGTGCCAGCAGCTTAGCGGCGACAGGGGTAAACGAGCAGTACTTC. It codes for CASSLAATGVNEQYF. V is TRBV7-6 and J is TRBJ2-7; 8 bases align to TRBD1. V dropped 0 bases and J dropped 5; count of bases not matched to a gene: 6. CDR1 is SGHVS, CDR2 FNYEAQ, per germline. The CDR3 consists of 15 residues.

This clone was detected once. The genes are TRBV7-3 and TRBJ2-5; 14 bases are a match to TRBD2. CDR1 and CDR2 from the germline V gene are SGHTA and FQGTGA. The length of the CDR3 is 15 residues. Unmatched junction bases numbered 7, after V lost 8 bases and J lost 5 bases. DNA of the CDR3: TGTGCCAGCGCCTGGACTAGCGGGGGGACGGAGACCCAGTACTTC. Translation gives CASAWTSGGTETQYF.

The sample holds one count of this clone. The chain uses TRBV28 and TRBJ2-4, with D perhaps matching TRBD2 (5 bases). V lost 2 bases and J lost 6, with 14 bases in between. The CDR3 runs 15 residues. Germline V lookup: CDR1 MDHEN, CDR2 SYDVKM. The DNA for the CDR3 is TGTGCCAGCAGTTTAGAGACTACTCTGAGAAACATTCAGTACTTC. It codes for CASSLETTLRNIQYF. Complete variable domain (other parts from reference TRBV28 and TRBJ2-4): DVKVTQSSRYLVKRTGEKVFLECVQDMDHENMFWYRQDPGLGLRLIYFSYDVKMKEKGDIPEGYSVSREKKERFSLILESASTNQTSMYLCASSLETTLRNIQYFGAGTRLSVL.

This clone was seen only a few times. V and J are TRBV7-2 and TRBJ1-6, with 7 bases that match TRBD1. Germline V CDR1 and CDR2: SGHTA, FQGNSA. This CDR3 is 18 amino acids long. V dropped 0 bases and J dropped 5; count of bases not matched to a gene: 10. This CDR3 reads CASSLAVKGAVNNSPLHF. The CDR3 DNA sequence: TGTGCCAGCAGCTTAGCGGTTAAGGGGGCTGTAAATAATTCACCCCTCCACTTT.

Note on this clone: Within the sample, other DNA sequences also encode this same CDR3. The rearrangement links TRBV12-3 or TRBV12-4 to TRBJ2-5; no clear D gene. The V and J ends lost 2 bases and 5 bases respectively, with 6 bases between them. CDR3 length: 12 residues. The CDR3 spells CASSLIRETQYF. The CDR3 nucleotides read TGTGCCAGCAGTTTAATTCGGGAGACCCAGTACTTC.